The next 17 T cell receptor beta chains were all read from a single sample in a study of spatial heterogeneity in lung cancer (dated by TCRdb to about 2019). The library was made by 5' RACE. Sequencing instrument: NextSeq 500. The public reads were reprocessed in TCRdb via fastp at Q25 and MiXCR, keeping in-frame beta chains. Entries that share a CDR3 protein sequence are merged under the most common genes and DNA. Recorded for this sample are approximately 81,000 distinct CDR3 sequences; roughly an eighth of them occurred a single time. The ten largest clones add up to 3.5% to 5.5% of the sample. Reading the label with the study, this specimen's time point is: sample taken at primary tumor resection. Without any cell sorting, TCR sequencing was performed on whole RNA extracted either from tumor and nontumor lung tissue or from cryopreserved PBMC samples. This material consisted of PBMCs, taken at surgery. The source of these receptors is a male donor with early-stage non-small cell lung cancer.

This clonotype came up many times. The chain has TRBV29-1 and TRBJ2-7, with D perhaps matching TRBD2 (6 bases). Trimming shortened V by 7 bases and J by 3 bases, and 13 bases separated the two germline ends. Germline loops: CDR1 SQVTM, CDR2 ANQGSEA. The CDR3 runs 12 residues. The CDR3 loop is CSATSYGYEQYF. CDR3 bases: TGCAGCGCCACTAGCTATGGCTACGAGCAGTACTTC.

DNA for the CDR3: TGTGCCTCCAAGGAGGGGCGCGACTACAATGAGCAGTTCTTC. Amino acid sequence: CASKEGRDYNEQFF. The chain employs TRBV12-3 or TRBV12-4 and TRBJ2-1; possible D gene TRBD2, 6 bases. Trimming pared 11 bases from V and 3 bases from J, leaving 17 bases between. The CDR3 covers 14 residues.

The rearrangement uses TRBV25-1 and TRBJ2-1; D may match TRBD1 or TRBD2 (5 bases each). Per the germline V gene, CDR1 is MGHDK and CDR2 is SYGVNS. V was trimmed by 4 bases and J by 11 bases, leaving 12 bases between them. The CDR3 runs to 12 residues. The CDR3 region has the DNA TGTGCCAGCAGTGGGGGACCGACCAAGCAGTTCTTC. Amino acid sequence: CASSGGPTKQFF.

This clonotype was counted between two and nine times. J is TRBJ2-3 and V is TRBV6-5, with TRBD2 matching 12 bases. The J segment lost 3 bases and the V segment lost 6 bases, leaving 7 bases of the junction unmatched. The CDR3 spans 16 residues. The germline CDR1 and CDR2 sequences are MNHEY and SVGAGI. CDR3 residues: CASRPRLAGATDTQYF. CDR3 DNA sequence: TGTGCCAGCAGACCCCGACTAGCGGGAGCGACAGATACGCAGTATTTT.

With regard to this clonotype: A single base separates this from a much larger clone, so it may be a read error. This chain connects TRBV13 to TRBJ1-1; TRBD1 might be the D (5 bases). This CDR3 has 16 amino acids. CDR1 is PRHDT, CDR2 FYEKMQ, per germline (reference sequence). CDR3 sequence (DNA): TGTGTCAGCAGCTTAAGTCAGGGAAGGGTGAACACTGAAGCTTTCTTT. Protein sequence: CVSSLSQGRVNTEAFF.

The sample holds a few counts of this clonotype. This chain joins TRBV30 and TRBJ1-1; D may be TRBD1 (5 bases). Trimming removed 5 bases from V and 5 bases from J, with 15 bases in between. From germline, CDR1 is GTSNPN and CDR2 SVGIG (reference sequence). This CDR3 has 13 amino acids. The CDR3 DNA follows: TGTGCCTGGTCCCACGAGGCAGGGACTGAAGCTTTCTTT. This gives the protein CAWSHEAGTEAFF.

V gene TRBV24-1 combines with J gene TRBJ2-5; D uncertain. The CDR3 has 15 amino acids. CDR1 is KGHDR, CDR2 SFDVKD, per germline. V was trimmed by 4 bases and J by 2 bases, leaving 13 bases between them. CDR3 loop: CATSDGYPSQETQYF. For the CDR3, the DNA is TGTGCCACCAGTGACGGGTATCCCTCACAAGAGACCCAGTACTTC.

This clonotype was counted only a few times. The gene calls are TRBV3-1 and TRBJ1-2, with 7 nucleotides matching TRBD1. Unmatched junction bases numbered 14, after V lost 0 bases and J lost 7 bases. Looked up from germline, CDR1 is LGHDT and CDR2 is YNNKEL (reference sequence). The CDR3 has 17 residues. Here the CDR3 reads CASSQDNRGPSFGGYTF. The CDR3 nucleotides read TGTGCCAGCAGCCAAGATAACAGGGGACCCTCTTTCGGTGGCTACACCTTC.

This sequence joins TRBV14 and TRBJ2-5; TRBD2 matches 8 bases. The CDR3 runs 15 residues. The germline V gene has CDR1 SGHDN and CDR2 FVKESK. V gave up 4 bases and J gave up 4 bases; unmatched junction bases: 8. DNA of the CDR3: TGTGCCAGCAGCCCTGAGAAGCGGGGGACAGAGACCCAGTACTTC. This encodes CASSPEKRGTETQYF.

The chain employs TRBV19 and TRBJ2-5, with 10 nucleotides matching TRBD1. Germline V gene lookup returns CDR1 LNHDA and CDR2 SQIVND (reference sequence). Trimming removed 7 bases from V and 4 bases from J; junction bases left unmatched: 9. This CDR3 contains 15 residues. The CDR3 DNA reads as TGTGCCAGTACCATGGGGGACAGGGGCGGAGAGACCCAGTACTTC. Translating gives CASTMGDRGGETQYF.

This clonotype was detected ten times or more. The rearrangement links TRBV29-1 to TRBJ2-4; 7 nucleotides match TRBD1. The CDR3 length is 13 residues. V trimming: 2 bases; J trimming: 8 bases; junction bases outside the gene matches: 6. Per germline, CDR1 SQVTM and CDR2 ANQGSEA. The CDR3: CSVELYQGDIQYF. In DNA form, the CDR3 reads TGCAGCGTTGAACTCTATCAGGGGGACATTCAGTACTTC.

In its sample, this clonotype was seen a few times. The chain has TRBV7-9 and TRBJ2-7; D not resolved. The CDR3 is 14 amino acids. Looked up from germline, CDR1 is SEHNR and CDR2 is FQNEAQ (reference sequence). The V and J ends lost 5 bases and 2 bases respectively, with 13 bases between them. The CDR3 loop reads CASSPRSSPYEQYF. Written as DNA, the CDR3 is TGTGCCAGCAGCCCAAGAAGTTCTCCCTACGAGCAGTACTTC.

The J gene is TRBJ2-7, the V gene TRBV20-1; 8 nucleotides line up with TRBD2. V gave up 6 bases and J gave up 7 bases; unmatched junction bases: 5. Per the germline V gene, CDR1 is DFQATT and CDR2 is SNEGSKA (reference sequence). The CDR3 totals 11 residues. The CDR3: CSANSGMEQYF. As DNA, the CDR3 is TGCAGTGCCAATAGCGGGATGGAGCAGTACTTC.

This clonotype was seen more than once but under ten times. The V call is TRBV5-4, the J call TRBJ1-1; 8 nucleotides line up with TRBD1. CDR3 length equals 17 residues. Germline trimming cut 4 bases from V and 1 base from J; bases unmatched to any gene: 12. Germline lookup yields CDR1 SGHNT and CDR2 YYREEE (reference sequence). CDR3 nucleotide sequence: TGTGCCAGCAGCCCTCCCCGGACAGGGAGGGGGAACACTGAAGCTTTCTTT. Translation: CASSPPRTGRGNTEAFF.

The V call is TRBV5-1, the J call TRBJ2-2, with D possibly matching TRBD1 (5 bases). In germline, CDR1 is SGHRS, CDR2 YFSETQ. CDR3 length: 14 residues. V was cut by 7 bases and J by 1 base, with 11 bases left in between. The DNA of the CDR3 is TGCGCCAGCCTTAAGGGGCAGAACACCGGGGAGCTGTTTTTT. Translating gives CASLKGQNTGELFF.

The chain carries TRBV5-6 and TRBJ2-1; D is undetermined. Germline V gene lookup returns CDR1 SGHDT and CDR2 YYEEEE. The V and J ends lost 4 bases and 8 bases respectively, with 13 bases between them. The CDR3 loop spans 13 amino acids. CDR3 protein: CASSLGAGDEQFF. The CDR3 DNA sequence: TGTGCCAGCAGCCTGGGCGCCGGCGATGAGCAGTTCTTC.

This clonotype turned up a few times. The V call is TRBV7-2, the J call TRBJ1-4, with D uncertain. The germline V gene encodes CDR1 SGHTA and CDR2 FQGNSA. V shed 2 bases and J shed 8 bases, with 12 bases lying between them. This CDR3 contains 14 residues. CDR3 in amino acids: CASSLQGNREKLFF. CDR3 DNA: TGTGCCAGCAGCTTACAAGGGAATCGAGAAAAACTGTTTTTT.